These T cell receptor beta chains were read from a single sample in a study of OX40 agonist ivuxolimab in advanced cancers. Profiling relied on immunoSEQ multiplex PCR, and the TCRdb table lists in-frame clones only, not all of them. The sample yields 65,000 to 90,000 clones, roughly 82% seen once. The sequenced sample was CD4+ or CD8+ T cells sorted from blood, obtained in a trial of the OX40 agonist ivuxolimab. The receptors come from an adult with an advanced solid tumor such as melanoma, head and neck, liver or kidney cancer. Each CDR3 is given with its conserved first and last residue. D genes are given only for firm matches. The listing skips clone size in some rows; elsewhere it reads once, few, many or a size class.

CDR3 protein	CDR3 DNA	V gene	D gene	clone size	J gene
CASSLGQGNTGELFF	TGCGCCAGCAGTTTGGGACAGGGTAACACCGGGGAGCTGTTTTTT	TRBV5-1	TRBD1	.	TRBJ2-2
CASGAYRGGYGYTF	TGTGCCAGCGGAGCTTACAGGGGGGGTTATGGCTACACCTTC	TRBV6-5	TRBD1	.	TRBJ1-2
CASSYLSQTVTSGNTIYF	TGTGCCAGCAGCTATTTAAGCCAGACAGTTACCTCTGGAAACACCATATATTTT	TRBV5-6	.	once	TRBJ1-3
CASSQATNMNTEAFF	TGCGCCAGCAGCCAAGCAACAAATATGAACACTGAAGCTTTCTTT	TRBV4-3	.	few	TRBJ1-1
CASSPRTVLNSPLHF	TGTGCCAGCAGCCCCAGGACAGTTTTAAATTCACCCCTCCACTTT	TRBV5-8	.	.	TRBJ1-6
CSVSGGKSIQYF	TGCAGCGTCTCAGGCGGGAAAAGCATTCAGTACTTC	TRBV29-1	.	.	TRBJ2-4
CASSLAFRNTIYF	TGTGCCAGCAGCTTGGCCTTCAGAAACACCATATATTTT	TRBV7-2	.	.	TRBJ1-3
CASSLNSPAEAFF	TGTGCCAGCAGCCTCAATTCCCCGGCTGAAGCTTTCTTT	TRBV7-3	.	.	TRBJ1-1
CASSLSYGAEAFF	TGTGCCAGCAGCTTGTCCTACGGAGCTGAAGCTTTCTTT	TRBV5-6	.	.	TRBJ1-1
CASSADRNYGYTF	TGTGCCAGCAGCGCGGACAGGAACTATGGCTACACCTTC	TRBV9	TRBD1	.	TRBJ1-2
CASSGFTGGTGELFF	TGTGCCAGCAGTGGATTTACAGGGGGCACCGGGGAGCTGTTTTTT	TRBV25-1	TRBD1	.	TRBJ2-2
CASSPTLQGYEQYF	TGTGCCAGCAGCCCAACCCTACAGGGCTACGAGCAGTACTTC	TRBV7-2	.	medium-sized	TRBJ2-7
CASSPPRAGGNTIYF	TGTGCCAGCAGTCCCCCGCGGGCGGGGGGAAACACCATATATTTT	TRBV28	.	once	TRBJ1-3
CASTPSGGDTQYF	TGTGCCAGCACCCCCTCGGGGGGAGATACGCAGTATTTT	TRBV6-6	TRBD2	.	TRBJ2-3
CASSLGGRASDEQFF	TGTGCCAGCAGCTTAGGCGGGAGGGCGTCGGATGAGCAGTTCTTC	TRBV7-9	TRBD2	.	TRBJ2-1
CASSLSGTYEQYF	TGTGCCAGCAGCTTAAGCGGAACCTACGAGCAGTACTTC	TRBV7-2	.	.	TRBJ2-7
CASSLRWDRENTEAFF	TGTGCCAGCAGTTTACGCTGGGACAGGGAGAACACTGAAGCTTTCTTT	TRBV28	TRBD1	.	TRBJ1-1
CASSPALAGESYEQYF	TGTGCCAGCAGTCCCGCCTTAGCGGGAGAATCCTACGAGCAGTACTTC	TRBV28	TRBD2	.	TRBJ2-7
CASSFRGEETQYF	TGTGCCAGCAGCTTCAGGGGGGAAGAGACCCAGTACTTC	TRBV7-2	.	.	TRBJ2-5
CAISEPITGTYGYTF	TGTGCCATCAGTGAGCCCATTACAGGGACCTATGGCTACACCTTC	TRBV10-3	.	.	TRBJ1-2
CATSRGRQGGDQPQHF	TGTGCCACCAGCAGAGGGAGGCAGGGGGGGGATCAGCCCCAGCATTTT	TRBV15	TRBD1	.	TRBJ1-5
CASSLGSTNEKLFF	TGCGCCAGCAGCTTGGGCTCGACTAATGAAAAACTGTTTTTT	TRBV5-1	.	.	TRBJ1-4
CASSYSTGGLYGYTF	TGTGCCAGCAGTTACTCGACAGGGGGCTTATATGGCTACACCTTC	TRBV6-5	TRBD1	.	TRBJ1-2
CASSLGQNTIYF	TGTGCCAGCAGCTTGGGGCAGAACACCATATATTTT	TRBV5-4	.	.	TRBJ1-3
CASNLGTSGTIEQYF	TGTGCCAGCAACCTCGGGACTAGCGGAACTATCGAGCAGTACTTC	TRBV6-1	TRBD2	.	TRBJ2-7
CARSLASGSTNEKLFF	TGTGCCAGAAGCTTGGCGTCGGGGTCTACTAATGAAAAACTGTTTTTT	TRBV5-3	.	.	TRBJ1-4
CAISDTGHSYEQYF	TGTGCCATCAGTGATACGGGACATTCCTACGAGCAGTACTTC	TRBV10-3	.	few	TRBJ2-7
CASRAAGNTIYF	TGCGCCAGCCGGGCGGCTGGAAACACCATATATTTT	TRBV4-3	.	.	TRBJ1-3
CASSPGRSPDTQYF	TGTGCCAGCTCACCAGGCCGCAGCCCGGATACGCAGTATTTT	TRBV18	.	once	TRBJ2-3
CASSLSGVNYEQYF	TGTGCCAGCAGCTTAAGTGGGGTCAACTACGAGCAGTACTTC	TRBV7-9	.	few	TRBJ2-7
CSASRGEVVVF	TGCAGTGCTAGTCGGGGCGAAGTCGTTGTTTTT	TRBV20-1	.	few	TRBJ1-4
CSVGTSGTSGDTQYF	TGCAGCGTGGGGACTAGCGGGACGAGTGGAGATACGCAGTATTTT	TRBV29-1	TRBD2	.	TRBJ2-3
CSARDQGGYTF	TGCAGTGCTAGAGATCAGGGTGGCTACACCTTC	TRBV20-1	.	once	TRBJ1-2
CASSLFAGEGDTQYF	TGTGCCAGCAGCTTGTTTGCGGGAGAGGGAGATACGCAGTATTTT	TRBV7-9	TRBD2	.	TRBJ2-3
CASSPRLGEQYF	TGTGCCAGCTCACCACGGCTGGGCGAGCAGTACTTC	TRBV18	.	.	TRBJ2-7
CASSSSNRAGELFF	TGCGCCAGCAGTTCATCTAACAGGGCCGGGGAGCTGTTTTTT	TRBV4-1	.	.	TRBJ2-2
CASRYRTGINQPQHF	TGTGCCAGCAGATACCGGACAGGGATCAATCAGCCCCAGCATTTT	TRBV2	TRBD1	.	TRBJ1-5
CASSFSQGTEAFF	TGTGCCAGCAGCTTCTCGCAGGGGACTGAAGCTTTCTTT	TRBV7-9	.	once	TRBJ1-1
CASSLEGTSGLREQFF	TGCGCCAGCAGCTTGGAAGGGACTAGCGGCCTCAGGGAGCAGTTCTTC	TRBV5-1	TRBD2	.	TRBJ2-1
CASSLPFNEKLFF	TGTGCCAGCAGCTTACCCTTTAATGAAAAACTGTTTTTT	TRBV7-2	.	once	TRBJ1-4
CASSDNYEQYF	TGCGCCAGCTCAGACAATTACGAGCAGTACTTC	TRBV5-1	.	.	TRBJ2-7